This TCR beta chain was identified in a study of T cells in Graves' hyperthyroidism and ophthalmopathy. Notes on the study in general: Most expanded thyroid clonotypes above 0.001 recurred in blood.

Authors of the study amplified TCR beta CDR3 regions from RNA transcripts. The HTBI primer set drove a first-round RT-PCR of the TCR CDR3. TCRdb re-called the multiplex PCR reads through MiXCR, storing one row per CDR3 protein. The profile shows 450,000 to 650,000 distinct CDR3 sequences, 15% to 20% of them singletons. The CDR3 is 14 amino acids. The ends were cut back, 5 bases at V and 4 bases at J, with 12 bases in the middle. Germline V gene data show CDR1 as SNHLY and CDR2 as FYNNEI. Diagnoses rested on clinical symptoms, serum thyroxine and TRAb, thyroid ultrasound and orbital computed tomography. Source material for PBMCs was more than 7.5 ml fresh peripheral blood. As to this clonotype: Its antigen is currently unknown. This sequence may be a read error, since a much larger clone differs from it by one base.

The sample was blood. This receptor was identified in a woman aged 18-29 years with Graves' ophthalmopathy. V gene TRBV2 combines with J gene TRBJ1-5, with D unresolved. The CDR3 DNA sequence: TGTGCCAGCAGTCAACCCTCAGTAAATCAGCCCCAGCATTTT. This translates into CASSQPSVNQPQHF.